This TCR beta chain was profiled in a study of identifying expanded T cells in peripheral blood. Profiled with immunoSEQ multiplex PCR; TCRdb holds only in-frame clones, not every one. The sample lists under 70,000 clones, approximately 87% occurring once. Study results and limitations: Technical replicates showed roughly 1.2 changed clones; approximately 2 weeks about 16.4; four weeks 19.

Comment on this clone: Its antigen is not identified.

The clonotype was recovered from a person between 18 and 75 years old in good health. The specimen sequenced was blood.

CDR3: CASSTGQGVGTQYF. In DNA form, the CDR3 reads TGCGCCAGCAGCACCGGACAGGGCGTGGGGACCCAGTACTTC. This rearrangement joins TRBV5-1 to TRBJ2-5; 8 nucleotides agree with TRBD1. CDR1 SGHRS and CDR2 YFSETQ come from the germline V gene. V dropped 4 bases and J dropped 7; count of bases not matched to a gene: 9. The CDR3 covers 14 residues.